The 19 T cell receptor beta chains below were found in one sample sequenced in a study of T cell responses to AZD1222 COVID-19 vaccine. Generated by immunoSEQ multiplex PCR, the TCRdb table keeps only in-frame clones and is missing some. The table shows around 65,000 clones, with approximately 82% occurring only once. The input for sequencing was peripheral blood, taken 28 days after the second AZD1222 dose. The receptors originated from an adult who received the AZD1222 COVID-19 vaccine.

The rearrangement uses TRBV4-1 and TRBJ1-5; no reliable D call. The V end was cut by 5 bases, the J end by 7 bases, with 15 bases between. Germline lookup yields CDR1 MGHRA and CDR2 YSYEKL. The CDR3 consists of 14 residues. In DNA, the CDR3 is TGCGCCAGCAGCTCGGGGAGGGATAGACAGCCCCAGCATTTT. Its translation: CASSSGRDRQPQHF.

This clone was recorded once. The chain recombines TRBV5-1 with TRBJ2-1, with 10 bases matching TRBD2. The V gene's germline CDR1 is SGHRS and CDR2 YFSETQ. The CDR3 length is 15 residues. With 1 base clipped from V and 5 bases from J, the junction kept 3 bases outside the gene matches. CDR3 coding DNA: TGCGCCAGCAGCTTGACTAGCGGGACCAACAATGAGCAGTTCTTC. It yields the protein CASSLTSGTNNEQFF.

CDR3 residues: CASRSGEHHNEQFF. CDR3 bases: TGTGCCAGCAGGAGCGGGGAGCACCACAATGAGCAGTTCTTC. This chain links TRBV27 with TRBJ2-1; TRBD2 aligns across 7 bases. The CDR3 is 14 residues long. The V gene's germline CDR1 is MNHEY and CDR2 SMNVEV (reference sequence). Trimming at V came to 6 bases and at J to 5 bases, leaving 7 bases not matched to a gene.

This clone was seen a handful of times. The rearrangement uses TRBV5-4 and TRBJ1-2; the D is unclear. The CDR3 runs to 14 residues. Trimming shortened V by 4 bases and J by 10 bases, and 20 bases separated the two germline ends. Germline lookup yields CDR1 SGHNT and CDR2 YYREEE (reference sequence). CDR3 in DNA: TGTGCCAGCAGCCCTCCCGGTGGTCGTTTAAACTACACCTTC. This encodes CASSPPGGRLNYTF.

This clone was detected only a few times. The chain has TRBV5-1 and TRBJ1-5; TRBD1 agrees at 8 bases. Germline V gene data show CDR1 as SGHRS and CDR2 as YFSETQ. The CDR3 consists of 16 residues. Losses at the gene ends were 2 bases for V and 4 bases for J; bases not matched to a gene: 8. DNA of the CDR3: TGCGCCAGCAGCTTTGGAACAGGGGGACGAAATCAGCCCCAGCATTTT. Encoded protein: CASSFGTGGRNQPQHF.

The genes are TRBV11-2 and TRBJ2-1; a possible D gene is TRBD2 (6 bases). Per germline, CDR1 SGHAT and CDR2 FQNNGV. The V gene lost 3 bases and the J gene lost 13 bases, with 13 bases spanning the gap. CDR3 length equals 12 residues. CDR3 loop: CASSFPGSLQFF. CDR3 nucleotide sequence: TGTGCCAGCAGCTTTCCCGGGAGCCTACAGTTCTTC.

The chain combines TRBV10-3 with TRBJ2-3; D is undetermined. The CDR3 has 14 amino acids. Trimming took 0 bases from V and 1 from J, leaving 5 bases between them. CDR1 is ENHRY and CDR2 is SYGVKD in the germline V gene. The CDR3: CAISESVGTDTQYF. The CDR3 coding sequence is TGTGCCATCAGTGAGTCGGTGGGCACAGATACGCAGTATTTT.

The chain recombines TRBV4-2 with TRBJ2-3, with 9 nucleotides matching TRBD2. Germline CDR1 and CDR2: LGHNA and YNFKEQ. The CDR3 sequence is 17 residues long. Trimming took 0 bases from V and 3 from J; bases not matched to a gene: 7. CDR3 nucleotides: TGTGCCAGCAGCCAAGAGACGCGGGGGGGCACAACAGATACGCAGTATTTT. It specifies CASSQETRGGTTDTQYF.

The V gene is TRBV5-1, the J gene TRBJ1-5; D call uncertain. There are 14 residues in the CDR3. The V gene lost 0 bases and the J gene lost 4 bases, with 8 bases spanning the gap. CDR1 is SGHRS, CDR2 YFSETQ, per germline. CDR3 loop: CASSLGVANQPQHF. In nucleotides, the CDR3 is TGCGCCAGCAGCTTGGGTGTAGCAAATCAGCCCCAGCATTTT. The full variable domain, rest sourced from reference TRBV5-1 and TRBJ1-5, is KAGVTQTPRYLIKTRGQQVTLSCSPISGHRSVSWYQQTPGQGLQFLFEYFSETQRNKGNFPGRFSGRQFSNSRSEMNVSTLELGDSALYLCASSLGVANQPQHFGDGTRLSIL.

The chain employs TRBV10-2 and TRBJ2-7; 13 bases align to TRBD2. The germline V gene has CDR1 WSHSY and CDR2 SAAADI. The CDR3 is 15 amino acids. Trimming removed 3 bases from V and 5 bases from J; junction bases left unmatched: 4. The CDR3 bases are TGCGCCAGCAGTGAAACTAGCGGGGGGGAAAACGAGCAGTACTTC. This translates into CASSETSGGENEQYF.

This clone was seen just once. J is TRBJ1-4 and V is TRBV18; 10 nucleotides align to TRBD1. The CDR3 extends over 15 amino acids. V trimming: 4 bases; J trimming: 8 bases; junction bases outside the gene matches: 7. Germline CDR1 KGHSH, CDR2 LQKENI. The CDR3 DNA follows: TGTGCCAGCTCACGGACGACAGGGGGCGTAGAAAAACTGTTTTTT. Its protein is CASSRTTGGVEKLFF.

This clone is a singleton in its sample. The V call is TRBV5-1, the J call TRBJ2-1; D unresolved. Germline assignment: CDR1 SGHRS and CDR2 YFSETQ. V was cut by 4 bases and J by 6 bases, with 5 bases left in between. The CDR3 consists of 11 residues. The CDR3 protein is CASSLLNEQFF. As DNA, the CDR3 is TGCGCCAGCAGCCTTCTCAATGAGCAGTTCTTC.

The V gene is TRBV15, the J gene TRBJ2-1; 7 nucleotides match TRBD1. This CDR3 is built from 14 residues. With 5 bases clipped from V and 9 bases from J, the junction kept 10 bases outside the gene matches. The germline V gene has CDR1 LNHNV and CDR2 YYDKDF (reference sequence). This CDR3 is CATSPHRGNGEQFF. CDR3 DNA sequence: TGTGCCACCAGCCCACACAGGGGCAATGGTGAGCAGTTCTTC.

On this clone: Its ends do not fully match the called genes, so a read error is possible. DNA of the CDR3: TGTGCCAGCGGTGAGGGGGTGACTGAAGCTTTCTTT. It encodes CASGEGVTEAFF. The chain recombines TRBV6-1 with TRBJ1-1; tentative D call: TRBD1 (6 bases). This CDR3 contains 12 residues. Germline CDR1 is MNHNS and CDR2 is SASEGT.

V is TRBV27 and J is TRBJ1-1; TRBD1 aligns across 10 bases. The CDR3 length is 16 residues. The V gene's germline CDR1 is MNHEY and CDR2 SMNVEV (reference sequence). Losses at the gene ends were 3 bases for V and 8 bases for J; bases not matched to a gene: 12. The CDR3 here is CASSLGQGYVQAEAFF. DNA for the CDR3: TGTGCCAGCAGTTTGGGACAGGGGTATGTTCAAGCCGAAGCTTTCTTT.

The chain is built from TRBV19 and TRBJ1-3; a weak D match, TRBD1 (6 bases). This CDR3 has 13 residues. Trimming cost V 5 bases and J 8 bases, with 13 bases left between them. Germline V gene data show CDR1 as LNHDA and CDR2 as SQIVND (reference sequence). This CDR3 is CASSPGGSDTIYF. CDR3 DNA: TGTGCCAGTAGTCCCGGGGGCAGCGACACCATATATTTT.

The genes are TRBV2 and TRBJ1-6; 7 bases line up with TRBD1. Germline CDR1 SNHLY, CDR2 FYNNEI. V shed 10 bases, J shed 9 bases, and the junction held 12 bases outside the gene matches. The CDR3 covers 14 residues. CDR3 sequence reads: CAILKGAMSSPLHF. The CDR3 region has the DNA TGTGCCATCCTGAAGGGGGCGATGAGTTCACCCCTCCACTTT.

The rearrangement links TRBV11-3 to TRBJ1-1, with no clear D. Trimming shortened V by 0 bases and J by 1 base, and 6 bases separated the two germline ends. Germline V gene data show CDR1 as SGHNT and CDR2 as YENEEA. CDR3 length: 14 residues. Here the CDR3 reads CASSLDQANTEAFF. The CDR3 bases are TGTGCCAGCAGCTTAGATCAGGCGAACACTGAAGCTTTCTTT.

This chain joins TRBV28 and TRBJ2-1; D is uncertain. The V and J ends lost 6 bases and 10 bases respectively, with 10 bases between them. This CDR3 has 11 amino acids. The V gene's germline CDR1 is MDHEN and CDR2 SYDVKM. This CDR3 reads CASSRIIEQFF. The CDR3 DNA sequence: TGTGCCAGCAGCCGAATCATAGAGCAGTTCTTC.